This section outlines one T cell receptor beta chain sequence together with its context. It has no known antigen specificity. Base qualities were left out, and no much larger clone turns up one base away. This record belongs to a study of cytomegalovirus exposure and HLA in healthy donors (dated by TCRdb to the late 2010s). Concerning the study at large: An earlier analysis of approximately 640 of the donors reported more than 250 Gb of sequence data and 100 million to 140 million unique TCR beta sequences from roughly 180 million T cells. An earlier analysis of 587 of the donors applied high-throughput TCR beta sequencing to assess whether each TCR beta V gene segment acted as functional or pseudogenic. Using immunosequencing, the study profiled T cell repertoires from about 620 subjects and related those repertoires to cytomegalovirus serostatus. An early release covering roughly 600 HLA-typed donors comprised about 300 gigabases of sequencing data and roughly 86 million unique TCR sequences. HLA typing included class I and class II loci at four-digit resolution. On average, about 200,000 unique TCR beta nucleotide sequences were sequenced per donor among 300 to 500 genotyped donors of the cohort, with roughly 18% of those sequences being non-productive. A separate validation cohort of roughly 110 different subjects was used in addition to the roughly 700-subject first cohort. Of the roughly 410 genotyped donors, less than 90% were placed in the genetic ancestry cluster associated with self-reported Caucasian donors. Donor age, sex, ethnicity and CMV serostatus were compiled alongside the repertoire data. In the later analysis, no new phenotypic data were used to find candidate immune exposures; instead, reliance was placed on TCR beta sequences and their occurrence across donors. Every discovery cohort repertoire had been produced on one sequencing platform. The study aimed to test whether cataloging public T cell receptors could reveal signatures of past pathogen exposure. Typing coverage differed by locus: A, B, C, DRB1 and DQB1 were typed in about 620-630 donors, DQA1 in 522, DPA1 in over 600, and DPB1 in just under 480. The study combined high-throughput TCR immunosequencing, statistical association of individual TCRs with disease status, and machine learning to predict cytomegalovirus infection status. In a later genetic analysis, genome-wide SNP genotypes for about 60% of the 666 donors were used, and that subset was treated as a discovery cohort. In a later analysis, previously published TCR beta repertoires from 666 donors were re-analyzed and high-resolution HLA genotyping was added so that TCR occurrence patterns could be studied. Because of strong linkage in the cohort, roughly five DR-DQ haplotypes were treated as single units for association and clustering. The research as a whole found: Specific HLA alleles were associated with over 15,000 TCR beta sequences at a false discovery rate of 0.05 in a later analysis. In vitro tests confirmed that a few of the cytomegalovirus-associated TCR beta chains recognize cytomegalovirus antigens. In a later analysis, the rate of TCR association differed among HLA loci, with DRB1 alleles having the most associated TCRs and HLA-C alleles having the fewest. Presence/absence analyses assumed roughly uniform sequencing depth across donors, an assumption that may not hold. In a later analysis, HLA-associated TCR beta chains were found to be more clonally expanded and to have lower generation probabilities than equally common non-associated chains. The cohort was sequenced for TCR beta chains only, and without alpha or paired-chain data the features that could be detected were limited. A later genetic analysis reported fewer N-insertions in productive TCRs among donors in an Asian-associated ancestry cluster than the roughly 700-donor mean. In a later genetic analysis, a missense DCLRE1C variant was associated with V-gene and J-gene trimming of TCR beta chains, and the association was replicated in an independent cohort. A later analysis reported that several top co-occurrence clusters appeared linked to parvovirus B19, influenza, CMV and Epstein-Barr virus. Because some donors lacked HLA typing at each locus, the association tests relied only on the typed subset. Some 16 rarely observed V segments, including chromosome 9 orphons, were excluded from the earlier analysis of some 590 of the donors because counts were too low. For the cohort, immune exposure information was limited to CMV serostatus. Across donors, most TCR sequences were observed very rarely, whereas some public TCRs were present in many individuals. An earlier analysis of around 500 of the donors showed that most TCR beta V segments appeared in productive rearrangements either about 87% or about 30% of the time, which broadly matched IMGT annotations. The authors suggested that the approach could potentially be extended to other disease states and immunological phenotypes. A later analysis found that most CMV-associated TCR beta chains appeared HLA-restricted, with HLA associations seemingly driven largely by CMV exposure. In the study, 150 to 200 TCR beta chains were listed as associated with cytomegalovirus. When HLA alleles, especially DR and DQ, strongly co-occurred, attributing TCR associations to individual alleles was difficult. A further reported finding was that TCR beta sequences accurately predicted the HLA-A and HLA-B alleles for most subjects in the first cohort. Because the 87-base-pair reads could not distinguish some IMGT-functional V segments, including TRBV6-2 and TRBV6-3, those segments were excluded. The sequencing pipeline was judged likely to have produced a cluster of highly shared sequence variants as a technical artifact. Correlated functional status among segregating V segments might reflect linkage disequilibrium, but an unknown experimental factor could not be ruled out. Cytomegalovirus status was reported to be diagnosed by the classifier with high specificity and sensitivity in both the original and validation cohorts.

From its cysteine to its phenylalanine, the CDR3 spans 14 amino acids. The DNA shown is the 42-base CDR3, in frame from base 1. Via the germline V gene, CDR1 is SGHRS and CDR2 YFSETQ. Ends trimmed: V by 0 bases, J by 15 bases; bases unmatched to a gene: 12. To prepare the library, the immunoSEQ multiplex PCR assay was applied. A mixture of 60 forward primers for TCR Vbeta segments and 13 reverse primers for TCR Jbeta segments was used in the multiplex PCR. Amplification of the CDR3 region of rearranged TCR beta genes was performed with a multiplex PCR assay on genomic DNA. The Illumina HiSeq System was used to sequence the amplified TCR beta libraries as 87-base-pair reads. Concerning the study's data processing: A later analysis counted 65 million to 90 million unique TCR beta chains across the roughly 700 repertoires, and 10 million to 12 million of these chains were shared by at least two donors. Raw reads were error-corrected and collapsed into unique sequences with a nearest-neighbor algorithm that merged closely related sequences to remove PCR and sequencing errors. Alignment of CDR3 sequences to IMGT reference sequences was used to assign V, D and J gene segments. For a sequence to be retained, at least a six-nucleotide match to both a V gene segment and a J gene segment was required. Rearrangements were called productive when the CDR3 lacked stop codons and stayed in frame with V and J; all others were non-productive. CDR3 was defined according to IMGT convention as the region running from the second conserved V-encoded cysteine to the conserved J-encoded phenylalanine. Sequences without an unambiguous match to a single V gene segment were excluded from the earlier analysis of 587 of the donors. An earlier analysis of 500 to 700 of the donors classified V segments as functional when productive rearrangements were above 56.7% and as segregating when the standard deviation between donors was above 5%. To diagnose cytomegalovirus status from the catalog of TCR beta chain sequences, a statistical classification framework was built. In a later analysis, V and J genes were assigned by comparing TCR nucleotide sequences against IMGT/GENE-DB human TR gene sequences. Using the TCRdist pipeline, a later analysis assigned CDR3 sequences along with most-parsimonious VDJ recombination scenarios. In a later analysis, every TCR beta chain was defined by the combination of its CDR3 amino acid sequence and its V-gene family, and reads without a unique V-gene family were dropped. As a way to deal with suspected cross-contamination and a sequencing artifact, a later analysis dropped roughly 600 nucleotide sequences that were highly shared and had low generation probability. A later analysis calculated a clonal expansion index for each public chain from normalized within-repertoire ranks of inferred template counts. In a later analysis, generation probabilities were computed with a VDJ recombination model fitted to out-of-frame rearrangements, and the resulting probabilities were checked against IGoR. Hypergeometric tests were used in a later analysis to score TCR-TCR, TCR-HLA and TCR-CMV co-occurrence, with a repertoire-size bias correction applied to the TCR pairs. A later analysis estimated false discovery rates by permuting HLA or CMV assignments 20 times. In a later analysis, co-occurring TCRs were grouped with DBSCAN, and TCRdist sequence similarity was added when clustering was performed within HLA-allele-positive subsets. Repertoires with fewer than 30,000 or more than 120,000 public chains, plus five repertoires with anomalous nucleotide sharing, were excluded from co-occurrence clustering. What TCRdb holds here is the immuneACCESS table cut down to in-frame rearrangements. Part of the clones is not present; checked against another copy, under half of the missing clones reflect an unresolved V gene, and the others are unexplained. V and J calls and clone size follow that table, whereas D and trimming were derived from the DNA. The sample table contains roughly 130,000 clones; only one count was recorded for around three quarters of them. Over 2% of the sample goes to the ten largest clones.

The cohort comprised 550 to 700 healthy bone marrow donors. All cohort members were sampled while nominally healthy, although unrecorded immune exposures were likely present. The donor was CMV seronegative and was included in the group of a few hundred seronegative cohort members. Every donor gave a peripheral blood sample, and the peripheral blood mononuclear cells from that sample were used for TCR beta sequencing. Genomic DNA was extracted from the blood cell samples with the Qiagen DNeasy Blood Extraction Kit. The sequenced sample consisted of PBMCs. This TCR was recovered from a man between 25 and 39 years old in good health and CMV-seronegative. The rearrangement joined TRBV5-1 to TRBJ2-1, with 7 middle bases fitting TRBD1. The DNA is TGCGCCAGCAGCTTGGAAACAGGGGAAGGACCTCTGTTCTTC. This is translated as CASSLETGEGPLFF.